This T cell receptor beta chain was retrieved from a study of cytomegalovirus exposure and HLA in healthy donors. Study-level information: Within an early data release were around 87 million unique TCRs drawn from HLA-typed donors.

The PCR was carried out with 60 Vbeta primers and 13 Jbeta primers. Profiling relied on immunoSEQ multiplex PCR, and the TCRdb table lists in-frame clones only, not all of them. The repertoire holds over 100,000 clones, with approximately 87% as singletons. The study's findings and limits: More clonal expansion characterized HLA-associated TCR beta chains than equally common others in a later analysis. A later analysis reportedly found fewer N-insertions in an Asian-associated ancestry cluster than the roughly 670-donor mean.

V lost 3 bases and J 4 bases, leaving 12 bases between the germline ends. The CDR3 has 14 amino acids. Germline V gene sequence: CDR1 LNHDA, CDR2 SQIVND (reference sequence). In regard to this clone: As yet, its antigen is unknown.

This chain connects TRBV19 to TRBJ1-1; D uncertain. This TCR came from a man aged 40-50 years in good health and CMV-seronegative. Sequenced sample: PBMCs. Here the CDR3 reads CASSMQRSGTEAFF. The CDR3 nucleotides are TGTGCCAGTAGTATGCAACGTAGTGGCACTGAAGCTTTCTTT. The variable domain in full, with the rest retrieved from reference TRBV19 and TRBJ1-1, is DGGITQSPKYLFRKEGQNVTLSCEQNLNHDAMYWYRQDPGQGLRLIYYSQIVNDFQKGDIAEGYSVSREKKESFPLTVTSAQKNPTAFYLCASSMQRSGTEAFFGQGTRLTVV.